This T cell receptor beta chain was sequenced in a study of identical twins. This clonotype was seen many times. With 5 bases clipped from V and 6 bases from J, the junction kept 3 bases outside the gene matches. The CDR3 sequence is 14 residues long. Germline CDR1 is MDHEN and CDR2 is SYDVKM. From the 5' RACE reads, TCRdb called clonotypes with MiXCR, one entry per CDR3 protein. In the table there are around 240,000 distinct CDR3 sequences, more than 9% of which are singletons. Material for sequencing was memory T cells sorted from blood. The chain couples TRBV28 to TRBJ2-1, with 11 bases aligning to TRBD2. The TCR originated in a man aged 50-59 years in good health. This CDR3 reads CASSPGLAGNEQFF. The CDR3 DNA reads TGTGCCAGCAGTCCTGGACTAGCGGGCAATGAGCAGTTCTTC.